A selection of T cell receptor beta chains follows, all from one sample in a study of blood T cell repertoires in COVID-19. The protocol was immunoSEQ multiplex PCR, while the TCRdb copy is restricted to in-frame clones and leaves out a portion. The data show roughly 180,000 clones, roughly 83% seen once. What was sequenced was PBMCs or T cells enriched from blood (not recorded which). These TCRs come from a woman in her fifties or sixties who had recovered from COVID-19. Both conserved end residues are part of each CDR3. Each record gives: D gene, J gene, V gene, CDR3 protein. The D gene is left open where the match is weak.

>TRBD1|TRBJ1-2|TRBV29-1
CSVGIGGRYGYTF
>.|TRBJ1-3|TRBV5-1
CASSRDSSSGNTIYF
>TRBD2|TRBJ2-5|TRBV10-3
CAIRSTGLAGPETQYF
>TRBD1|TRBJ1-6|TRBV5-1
CASSFGQVNSPLHF
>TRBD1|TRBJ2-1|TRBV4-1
CASSPSGTGFSEQFF
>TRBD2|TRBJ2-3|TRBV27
CASSLSRGGVTIADTQYF
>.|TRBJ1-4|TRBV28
CASSLWQTNEKLFF
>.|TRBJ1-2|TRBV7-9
CASSLWAGGEGYGYTF
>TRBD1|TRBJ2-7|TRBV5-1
CASSSIRGQDEQYF
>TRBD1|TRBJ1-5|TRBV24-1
CATSQGAGFNQPQHF
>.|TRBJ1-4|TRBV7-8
CASSLSGQKLFF
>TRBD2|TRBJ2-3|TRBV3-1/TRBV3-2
CASSHGSGTQYF
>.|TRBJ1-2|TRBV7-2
CASSSWGRNRAGYTF
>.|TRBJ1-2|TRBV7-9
CASSPTGYGYTF
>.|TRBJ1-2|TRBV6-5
CASSPPLYRDGYTF
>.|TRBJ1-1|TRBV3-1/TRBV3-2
CASSQDQRSEAFF
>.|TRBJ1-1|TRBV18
CASSRSQSNTEAFF
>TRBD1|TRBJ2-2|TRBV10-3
CAIGKGQGNTGELFF
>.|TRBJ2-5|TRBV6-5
CASSYSSAGPQETQYF
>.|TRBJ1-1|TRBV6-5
CASTPGGDYTEAFF
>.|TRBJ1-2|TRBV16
CASSRGREDGYTF
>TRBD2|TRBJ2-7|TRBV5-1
CASSLWTSGRGATEQYF
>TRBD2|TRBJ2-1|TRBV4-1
CASSQDLSPVAGEQFF
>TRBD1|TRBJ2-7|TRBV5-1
CASSLGTGFYEQYF
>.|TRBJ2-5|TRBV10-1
CASSESSGQETQYF
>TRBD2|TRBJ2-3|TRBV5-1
CASRTSGDLTDTQYF
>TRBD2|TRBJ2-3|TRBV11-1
CASSSTSGSRTDTQYF
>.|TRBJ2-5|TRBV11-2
CASSSRGPSGETQYF
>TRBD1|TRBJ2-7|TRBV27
CASSFSSQGARGEQYF
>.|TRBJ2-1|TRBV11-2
CASSLDLGGHNEQFF
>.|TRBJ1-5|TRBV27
CASSLGQTSNQPQHF
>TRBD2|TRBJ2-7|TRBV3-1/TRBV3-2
CASSDRLAEPAYEQYF
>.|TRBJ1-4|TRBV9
CASSGRWDEKLFF
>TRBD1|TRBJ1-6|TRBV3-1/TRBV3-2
CASRQTGFGAPLHF
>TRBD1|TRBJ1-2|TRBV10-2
CASSDQGALGYTF
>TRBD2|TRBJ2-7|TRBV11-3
CASSLGGSGSYEQYF
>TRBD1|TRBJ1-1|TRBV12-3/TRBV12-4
CASSLTGESFF
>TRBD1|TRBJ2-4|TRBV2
CASSVETGQNIQYF
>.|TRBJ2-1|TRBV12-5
CASGPTGWGEQFF
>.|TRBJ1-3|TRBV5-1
CASTPGSGNTIYF